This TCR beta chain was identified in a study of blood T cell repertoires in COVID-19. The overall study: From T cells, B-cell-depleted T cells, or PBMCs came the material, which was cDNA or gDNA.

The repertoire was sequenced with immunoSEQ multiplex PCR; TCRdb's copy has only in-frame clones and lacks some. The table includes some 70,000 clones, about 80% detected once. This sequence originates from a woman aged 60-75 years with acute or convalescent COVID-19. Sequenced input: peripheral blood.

The CDR3 loop is CASSQGLGNTIYF. Written as DNA, the CDR3 is TGTGCCAGCAGCCAGGGCCTTGGAAACACCATATATTTT. The rearrangement uses TRBV3-1 (or the pseudogene TRBV3-2) and TRBJ1-3; the D is unclear. Germline V lookup: CDR1 LGHDT, CDR2 YNNKEL (reference sequence). CDR3 size: 13 residues. The germline V and J ends were trimmed by 3 bases and 3 bases, with 6 bases remaining between them.